Below, 18 T cell receptor beta chains from the same sample are listed, as sequenced in a study of cytomegalovirus exposure and HLA in healthy donors. Use of 60 Vbeta and 13 Jbeta primers characterized the PCR. The method was immunoSEQ multiplex PCR; TCRdb's version includes in-frame clones alone and lacks a portion of them. The table includes under 200,000 clones, about 75% detected once. The material sequenced was PBMCs. These receptors were collected from a woman in her forties in good health and CMV-seropositive.

The chain recombines TRBV19 with TRBJ1-5, with 7 bases matching TRBD1. This CDR3 spans 13 amino acids. V was clipped by 11 bases and J by 3 bases; unmatched bases: 7. Germline CDR1 LNHDA, CDR2 SQIVND (reference sequence). In nucleotides, the CDR3 is TGTGCCTGCCGGGGACAGTACAATCAGCCCCAGCATTTT. Residues: CACRGQYNQPQHF.

The chain recombines TRBV27 with TRBJ2-5, with D maybe TRBD2 (5 bases). The CDR3 spans 13 residues. Germline V gene data show CDR1 as MNHEY and CDR2 as SMNVEV (reference sequence). Trimming took off 7 bases at V and 4 bases at J, with 13 bases between the two ends. CDR3 in DNA: TGTGCCAGCAATAGCGCGTCTGGAGAGACCCAGTACTTC. This gives the protein CASNSASGETQYF.

V usage is TRBV4-1 and J usage is TRBJ2-7; TRBD2 is a possible D gene (6 bases). Germline CDR1 reads MGHRA; CDR2 reads YSYEKL. Trimming left V 0 bases short and J 7 bases short, with 16 bases between. CDR3 size: 15 residues. Written as DNA, the CDR3 is TGCGCCAGCAGCCAAGATCCCCTAGGTGCGGGGGAGCAGTACTTC. Translation gives CASSQDPLGAGEQYF.

The chain links TRBV28 to TRBJ1-1; TRBD1 aligns across 11 bases. The CDR3 has 17 residues. The ends lost 5 bases at V and 1 base at J; junction bases unmatched: 9. Germline-derived CDR1 and CDR2 are MDHEN and SYDVKM. CDR3 amino acids: CASSPPRTGGSNTEAFF. CDR3 bases: TGTGCCAGCAGTCCCCCCAGGACAGGGGGCTCGAACACTGAAGCTTTCTTT.

This clone was seen a few times. The chain combines TRBV14 with TRBJ2-1, with 10 nucleotides matching TRBD2. Germline CDR1 and CDR2: SGHDN and FVKESK. The ends lost 0 bases at V and 7 bases at J; junction bases unmatched: 9. The CDR3 is 17 amino acids. The CDR3 DNA follows: TGTGCCAGCAGCCAAGAGCTTGCTAGCGGGAGAGTAAATGAGCAGTTCTTC. Its translation is CASSQELASGRVNEQFF.

The chain joins TRBV6-1 to TRBJ2-6; D gene ambiguous. Germline V CDR1 and CDR2: MNHNS, SASEGT. Trimming pared 2 bases from V and 4 bases from J, leaving 9 bases between. The CDR3 is 15 residues long. The CDR3 spells CASSETRSGANVLTF. DNA for the CDR3: TGTGCCAGCAGTGAAACTCGTTCCGGGGCCAACGTCCTGACTTTC.

This chain uses TRBV19 with TRBJ2-7, with D hard to call. V dropped 3 bases and J dropped 1 base, with 7 bases sitting between them. The CDR3 totals 13 residues. CDR1 LNHDA and CDR2 SQIVND come from the germline V gene (reference sequence). In DNA, the CDR3 is TGTGCCAGTAGTATGACAAATTCCTACGAGCAGTACTTC. Residues: CASSMTNSYEQYF.

The rearrangement links TRBV28 to TRBJ2-7; D is perhaps TRBD1 (6 bases). Deletions cut 4 bases from V and 2 bases from J, with 9 bases between. CDR1 and CDR2 from the germline V gene are MDHEN and SYDVKM. The length of the CDR3 is 13 residues. The CDR3 sequence is CASSSGATYEQYF. CDR3 in DNA: TGTGCCAGCAGTTCAGGGGCCACCTACGAGCAGTACTTC.

V is TRBV19 and J is TRBJ2-3; 9 bases map to TRBD2. The junction had 4 bases not matched to a gene; V was cut back by 6 bases and J by 3 bases. The CDR3 length is 14 residues. Germline V lookup: CDR1 LNHDA, CDR2 SQIVND (reference sequence). CDR3 sequence reads: CASSRLAGTDTQYF. The DNA for the CDR3 is TGTGCCAGTAGCCGGCTAGCGGGAACAGATACGCAGTATTTT.

The gene calls are TRBV19 and TRBJ1-2; D call uncertain. This CDR3 comprises 12 residues. Germline values: CDR1 LNHDA, CDR2 SQIVND (reference sequence). With 3 bases removed from V and 4 bases from J, the gap between germline ends came to 6 bases. The CDR3 coding sequence is TGTGCCAGTAGTATCCGGGGCTATGGCTACACCTTC. It encodes CASSIRGYGYTF.

V is TRBV6-6 and J is TRBJ1-1; D unresolved. The CDR3 length is 11 residues. V was trimmed by 5 bases and J by 12 bases, leaving 13 bases between them. CDR1 and CDR2 from the germline V gene are MNHNY and SVGAGI (reference sequence). The DNA for the CDR3 is TGTGCCAGCAGTGAAAACACAGTGACTTTCTTT. It yields the protein CASSENTVTFF.

V gene TRBV27 combines with J gene TRBJ1-6; perhaps TRBD1 as D (6 bases). The CDR3 consists of 16 residues. Germline V gene data show CDR1 as MNHEY and CDR2 as SMNVEV (reference sequence). Trimming left V 2 bases short and J 0 bases short, with 8 bases between. This CDR3 is CASSLDRRSYNSPLHF. The DNA of the CDR3 is TGTGCCAGCAGTTTAGACAGGCGCTCCTATAATTCACCCCTCCACTTT.

This chain uses TRBV6-1 with TRBJ2-7; perhaps TRBD1 as D (6 bases). The V gene lost 4 bases and the J gene lost 5 bases, with 12 bases spanning the gap. Germline loops: CDR1 MNHNS, CDR2 SASEGT. CDR3 size: 13 residues. This CDR3 reads CASSVSQGDEQYF. DNA for the CDR3: TGTGCCAGCAGTGTCTCACAGGGCGACGAGCAGTACTTC.

The genes are TRBV10-3 and TRBJ2-1; 7 bases line up with TRBD2. Germline V lookup: CDR1 ENHRY, CDR2 SYGVKD. Trimming took 4 bases from V and 2 from J; bases not matched to a gene: 5. This CDR3 has 15 amino acids. The DNA for the CDR3 is TGTGCCATCAGTGCGGTCGGGACTACCTACAATGAGCAGTTCTTC. Translated, it gives CAISAVGTTYNEQFF.

The rearrangement uses TRBV5-8 and TRBJ2-7; 8 bases fit TRBD2. Germline assignment: CDR1 SGHTS and CDR2 YDEGEE. The CDR3 extends over 15 amino acids. The V segment lost 4 bases and the J segment 3 bases; nucleotides outside the gene matches: 9. CDR3 DNA sequence: TGTGCCAGCAGCAGAATGACGGGGGGGATCTACGAGCAGTACTTC. Protein: CASSRMTGGIYEQYF. Based on the CDR3 plus reference TRBV5-8 and TRBJ2-7, the full variable domain is EAGVTQSPTHLIKTRGQQATLRCSPISGHTSVYWYQQALGLGLQFLLWYDEGEERNRGNFPPRFSGRQFPNYSSELNVNALELEDSALYLCASSRMTGGIYEQYFGPGTRLTVT.

A note on this clone: This same CDR3 is encoded by further DNA sequences in the sample. The chain recombines TRBV19 with TRBJ1-6, with D possibly TRBD1 on 6 matching bases. The germline V gene has CDR1 LNHDA and CDR2 SQIVND (reference sequence). The ends were cut back, 5 bases at V and 7 bases at J, with 9 bases in the middle. The CDR3 is made up of 13 amino acids. The CDR3 nucleotides read TGTGCCAGTAGTCAAGACAGGAATTCACCCCTCCACTTT. This encodes CASSQDRNSPLHF.

The chain is built from TRBV28 and TRBJ2-7; 9 nucleotides match TRBD1. The CDR3 runs 16 residues. Germline values: CDR1 MDHEN, CDR2 SYDVKM. V lost 3 bases and J lost 3; bases outside the gene matches: 9. The chain's CDR3 is CASSFPGQGPYYEQYF. The CDR3 DNA follows: TGTGCCAGCAGTTTCCCCGGACAGGGGCCTTACTACGAGCAGTACTTC.

This CDR3 is CASNPTDTPGTQYF. CDR3 DNA: TGTGCCAGTAACCCGACAGATACCCCAGGGACCCAGTACTTC. This chain uses TRBV19 with TRBJ2-5; a possible D gene is TRBD1 (5 bases). V lost 7 bases and J 7 bases, leaving 19 bases between the germline ends. The CDR3 is made up of 14 amino acids. Germline V CDR1 and CDR2: LNHDA, SQIVND (reference sequence).